These T cell receptor beta chains were read from a single sample in a study of cytomegalovirus exposure and HLA in healthy donors. Only in-frame clones appear in the TCRdb table, and some are missing; sequencing was by immunoSEQ multiplex PCR. The sample yields approximately 170,000 clones, 60% to 85% seen once. The material sequenced was PBMCs. These receptors were obtained from a woman between 40 and 50 years old in good health and CMV-seropositive. The CDR3 runs from the conserved cysteine through the conserved F or W. The D gene is left open where the match is weak. Clone size, where shown, is once, few, many, or a class for clones that have expanded.

d_gene	len	j_gene	abundance	v_gene	CDR3nt	CDR3aa
TRBD1	12	TRBJ1-1	.	TRBV6-5	TGTGCCAGCAGGGGACAGAAGGAAAAAGCTTTCTTT	CASRGQKEKAFF
.	16	TRBJ2-3	few	TRBV28	TGTGCCAGCAGTTTCACCTTCCCAGAGCGAACAGATACGCAGTATTTT	CASSFTFPERTDTQYF
.	15	TRBJ2-3	.	TRBV5-1	TGCGCCAGCAGCTTGATCAGTTTCGGACAAGATACGCAGTATTTT	CASSLISFGQDTQYF
.	12	TRBJ1-2	.	TRBV5-4	TGTGCCAGCAGGGGCACCGTCTATGGCTACACCTTC	CASRGTVYGYTF
TRBD2	14	TRBJ2-3	.	TRBV5-4	TGTGCCAGCGAAACTAGCGGGGTCAGGGATACGCAGTATTTT	CASETSGVRDTQYF
.	18	TRBJ2-3	.	TRBV2	TGTGCCAGCAGTGAAGCCTTTTTCGCGGGGCCGGGGACAGATACGCAGTATTTT	CASSEAFFAGPGTDTQYF
TRBD1	13	TRBJ1-1	few	TRBV5-1	TGCGCCAGCAGCCGCGGGACAGCCGAGGGAGCTTTCTTT	CASSRGTAEGAFF
.	17	TRBJ1-1	.	TRBV5-1	TGCGCCAGCAGCTTCCCCCCTAGGAGCGTAATGAACACTGAAGCTTTCTTT	CASSFPPRSVMNTEAFF
.	13	TRBJ1-1	.	TRBV11-1	TGTGCCAGCAGCTCCGCAGGGGTTCCTGAAGCTTTCTTT	CASSSAGVPEAFF
TRBD2	12	TRBJ2-5	once	TRBV7-2	TGTGCCAGCAGCTATGGACTAGCGGTCCAGTACTTC	CASSYGLAVQYF
.	15	TRBJ2-1	.	TRBV2	TGTGCCAGCAGTGGGCAGGGCGGGGAGATCAGTGAGCAGTTCTTC	CASSGQGGEISEQFF
.	14	TRBJ1-1	.	TRBV30	TGTGCCTGGGTAGGATTAGGGGCGAACACTGAAGCTTTCTTT	CAWVGLGANTEAFF
.	14	TRBJ2-5	.	TRBV30	TGTGCCTGGAGTGATGGGCGAGCATCAAAAACCCAGTACTTC	CAWSDGRASKTQYF
.	15	TRBJ2-3	.	TRBV5-1	TGCGCCAGCAGCTTGTATCCAGGGTCTACAGATACGCAGTATTTT	CASSLYPGSTDTQYF
.	14	TRBJ2-5	.	TRBV28	TGTGCCAGCAGTTTCGTGGGGGGAGTTGGGACCCAGTACTTC	CASSFVGGVGTQYF
.	14	TRBJ2-5	few	TRBV5-1	TGCGCCAGCAGCCACGGGACTCACCAAGAGACCCAGTACTTC	CASSHGTHQETQYF
.	13	TRBJ1-6	.	TRBV5-8	TGTGCCACGGACAGCAGAAATAATTCACCCCTCCACTTT	CATDSRNNSPLHF
TRBD1	16	TRBJ2-3	.	TRBV5-5	TGTGCCAGCAGCTTGGGATTCGAGGGGGCGGGTGATACGCAGTATTTT	CASSLGFEGAGDTQYF
.	14	TRBJ1-1	.	TRBV6-5	TGTGCCAGCAGCTTCGATAGGGGGAGCACTGAAGCTTTCTTT	CASSFDRGSTEAFF
TRBD1	14	TRBJ1-3	.	TRBV5-6	TGTGCCAGCGGCCCCACAGGGGAGCGAAACACCATATATTTT	CASGPTGERNTIYF
.	15	TRBJ2-6	.	TRBV6-5	TGTGCCAGCAGTTACGAGGGTGGTGGGGCCAACGTCCTGACTTTC	CASSYEGGGANVLTF
.	14	TRBJ1-1	.	TRBV5-8	TGTGCCAGCAGCTTCTCTGAGATGAACACTGAAGCTTTCTTT	CASSFSEMNTEAFF
.	13	TRBJ2-1	.	TRBV4-1	TGCGCCACTAAGGGGAGGTCCTACAATGAGCAGTTCTTC	CATKGRSYNEQFF
.	11	TRBJ1-1	.	TRBV20-1	TGCAGTGCTAGAATTCTCACTGAAGCTTTCTTT	CSARILTEAFF
.	18	TRBJ2-5	once	TRBV13	TGTGCCAGCAGCCGAGAGACAGGGAGGATCCGGGACCAAGAGACCCAGTACTTC	CASSRETGRIRDQETQYF
.	11	TRBJ2-5	once	TRBV30	TGTGCATCCGACGGGCAAGAGACCCAGTACTTC	CASDGQETQYF
TRBD1	14	TRBJ1-2	.	TRBV4-1	TGCGCCAGCAGCCATAAGACAGGGAACTATGGCTACACCTTC	CASSHKTGNYGYTF
TRBD2	13	TRBJ2-3	few	TRBV29-1	TGCAGCGCAGGGACTAGCTCCACAGATACGCAGTATTTT	CSAGTSSTDTQYF
.	13	TRBJ1-2	.	TRBV14	TGTGCCAGCAGCCGGATACAGGCCTATGGCTACACCTTC	CASSRIQAYGYTF
TRBD1	15	TRBJ1-6	few	TRBV10-3	TGTGCCATCTCTTTGAGACAGGGGGATAATTCACCCCTCCACTTT	CAISLRQGDNSPLHF
TRBD1	13	TRBJ2-5	.	TRBV29-1	TGCAGCGTTGTCCCACAGGGGCAAATGGGCCAGTACTTC	CSVVPQGQMGQYF
TRBD1	15	TRBJ1-4	.	TRBV4-1	TGCGCCAGCAGCTTTCAGGGGGAAACTAATGAAAAACTGTTTTTT	CASSFQGETNEKLFF
TRBD2	15	TRBJ2-1	.	TRBV2	TGTGCCAGCAGTGAAACTAGCGGGGGGGCTACTGAGCAGTTCTTC	CASSETSGGATEQFF
.	15	TRBJ2-3	.	TRBV7-3	TGTGCCAGCAGCCCCGGGGTCGGGGGATCAGATACGCAGTATTTT	CASSPGVGGSDTQYF
.	17	TRBJ2-6	.	TRBV7-2	TGTGCCAGCTCGCGTCAGGGCTTTTCCTCTGGGGCCAACGTCCTGACTTTC	CASSRQGFSSGANVLTF
.	15	TRBJ1-5	.	TRBV21-1	TGTGCCAGCAGCCCCTGCCCGGGGTCAGGTCAGCCCCAGCATTTT	CASSPCPGSGQPQHF
.	16	TRBJ2-1	.	TRBV11-2	TGTGCCAGCAGCTTTATTGGGCTAAGCTCCTACAATGAGCAGTTCTTC	CASSFIGLSSYNEQFF
.	16	TRBJ2-1	.	TRBV18	TGTGCCAGCTCACCCCGGGATAGTAGCTCCTACAATGAGCAGTTCTTC	CASSPRDSSSYNEQFF
TRBD1	19	TRBJ1-4	.	TRBV2	TGTGCCAGCAGTGGCTTTGGTTCCCGGGACAGGGTTGCTAATGAAAAACTGTTTTTT	CASSGFGSRDRVANEKLFF
.	15	TRBJ2-2	.	TRBV6-5	TGTGCCAGCAGTTACGAACCGACAGCAACCGGGGAGCTGTTTTTT	CASSYEPTATGELFF
.	13	TRBJ2-5	.	TRBV5-4	TGTGCCAGCAGCTTAGAAGCGGCGGGGACCCAGTACTTC	CASSLEAAGTQYF
TRBD2	15	TRBJ2-7	.	TRBV5-1	TGCGCCAGCAGCTCCATTACTAGCGGGGGTTACGAGCAGTACTTC	CASSSITSGGYEQYF
TRBD1	17	TRBJ1-4	.	TRBV28	TGTGCCAGCAGTTTTGGACAGGGCGGTTTTAAGGATGAAAAACTGTTTTTT	CASSFGQGGFKDEKLFF
TRBD2	16	TRBJ2-2	.	TRBV4-3	TGCGCCAGCAGCCCGGTGGCGGGGGGGAACACCGGGGAGCTGTTTTTT	CASSPVAGGNTGELFF
.	14	TRBJ1-2	.	TRBV4-1	TGCGCCAGCAGCCAAGGACAGTCTCCTTATGGCTACACCTTC	CASSQGQSPYGYTF
.	18	TRBJ2-6	.	TRBV25-1	TGTGCCAGCAGTGAAAGTCCAAACGCCTACTCTGGGGCCAACGGCCTGACTTTC	CASSESPNAYSGANGLTF